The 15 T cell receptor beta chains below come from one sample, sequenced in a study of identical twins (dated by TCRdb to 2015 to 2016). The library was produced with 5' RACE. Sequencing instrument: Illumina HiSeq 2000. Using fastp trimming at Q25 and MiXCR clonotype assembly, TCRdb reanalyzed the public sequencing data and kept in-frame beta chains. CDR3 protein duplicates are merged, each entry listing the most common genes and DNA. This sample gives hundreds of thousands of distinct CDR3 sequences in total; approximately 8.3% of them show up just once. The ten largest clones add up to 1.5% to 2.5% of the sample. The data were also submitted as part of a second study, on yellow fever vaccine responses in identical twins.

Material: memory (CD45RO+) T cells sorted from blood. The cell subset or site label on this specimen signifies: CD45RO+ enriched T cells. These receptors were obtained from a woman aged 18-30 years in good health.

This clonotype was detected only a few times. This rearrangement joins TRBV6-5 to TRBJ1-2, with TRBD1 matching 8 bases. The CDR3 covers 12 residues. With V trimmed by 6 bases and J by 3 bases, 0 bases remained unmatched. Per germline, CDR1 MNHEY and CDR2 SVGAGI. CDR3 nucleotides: TGTGCCAGCAGGGGACAGGACTATGGCTACACCTTC. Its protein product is CASRGQDYGYTF.

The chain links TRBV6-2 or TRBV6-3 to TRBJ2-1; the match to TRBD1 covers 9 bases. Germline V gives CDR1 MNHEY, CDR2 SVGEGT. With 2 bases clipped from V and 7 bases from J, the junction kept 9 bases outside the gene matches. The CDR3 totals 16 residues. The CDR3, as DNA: TGTGCCAGCAGTTACGGGGGGACAGGGAGGAGGAATGAGCAGTTCTTC. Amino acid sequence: CASSYGGTGRRNEQFF.

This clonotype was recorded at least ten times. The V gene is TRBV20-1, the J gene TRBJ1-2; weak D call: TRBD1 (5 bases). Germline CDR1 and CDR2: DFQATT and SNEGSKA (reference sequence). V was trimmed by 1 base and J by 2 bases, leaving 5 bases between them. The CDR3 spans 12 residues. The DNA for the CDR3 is TGCAGTGCTAGAGGACAGAACTATGGCTACACCTTC. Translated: CSARGQNYGYTF.

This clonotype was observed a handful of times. The chain's CDR3 is CASRFGLAGETDTQYF. Written as DNA, the CDR3 is TGTGCCAGCAGATTTGGACTAGCGGGGGAGACAGATACGCAGTATTTT. This chain links TRBV11-2 with TRBJ2-3; 13 bases fit TRBD2. J lost 3 bases, V lost 6 bases, and 6 bases had no gene match. The CDR3 extends over 16 amino acids. Germline values: CDR1 SGHAT, CDR2 FQNNGV.

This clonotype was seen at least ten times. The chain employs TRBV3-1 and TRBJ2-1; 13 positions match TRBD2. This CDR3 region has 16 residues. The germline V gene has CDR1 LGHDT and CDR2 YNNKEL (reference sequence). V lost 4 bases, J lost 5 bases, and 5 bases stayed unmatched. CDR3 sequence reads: CASSPKTSGGNNEQFF. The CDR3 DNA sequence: TGTGCCAGCAGCCCAAAGACTAGCGGGGGGAACAATGAGCAGTTCTTC.

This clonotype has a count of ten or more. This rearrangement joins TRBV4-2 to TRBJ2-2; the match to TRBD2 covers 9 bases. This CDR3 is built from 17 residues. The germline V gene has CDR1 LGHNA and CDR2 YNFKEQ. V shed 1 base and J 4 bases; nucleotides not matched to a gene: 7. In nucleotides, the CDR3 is TGTGCCAGCAGCCAAGGGAAGCGGGGGGTCGGCACCGGGGAGCTGTTTTTT. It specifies CASSQGKRGVGTGELFF.

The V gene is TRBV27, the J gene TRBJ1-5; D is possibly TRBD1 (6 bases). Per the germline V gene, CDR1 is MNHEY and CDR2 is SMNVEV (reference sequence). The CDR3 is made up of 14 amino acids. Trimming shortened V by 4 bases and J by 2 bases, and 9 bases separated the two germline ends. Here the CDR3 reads CASSWGPRNQPQHF. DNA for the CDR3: TGTGCCAGCAGTTGGGGGCCCCGCAATCAGCCCCAGCATTTT.

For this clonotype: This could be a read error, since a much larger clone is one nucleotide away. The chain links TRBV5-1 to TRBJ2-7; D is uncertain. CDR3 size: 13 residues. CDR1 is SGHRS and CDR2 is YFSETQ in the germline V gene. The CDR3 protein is CASSLAVGYDQYF. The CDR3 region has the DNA TGCGCCAGCAGCTTGGCCGTGGGATACGATCAGTACTTC.

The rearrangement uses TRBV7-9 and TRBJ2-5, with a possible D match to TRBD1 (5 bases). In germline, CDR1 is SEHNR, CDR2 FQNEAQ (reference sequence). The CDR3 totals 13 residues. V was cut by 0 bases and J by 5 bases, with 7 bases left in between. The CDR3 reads CASSLAGVETQYF. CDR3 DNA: TGTGCCAGCAGCTTAGCAGGGGTCGAGACCCAGTACTTC.

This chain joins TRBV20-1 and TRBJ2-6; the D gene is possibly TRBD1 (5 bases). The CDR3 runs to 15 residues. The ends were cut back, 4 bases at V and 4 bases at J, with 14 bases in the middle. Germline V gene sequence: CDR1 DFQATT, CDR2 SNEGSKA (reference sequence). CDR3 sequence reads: CSAKIRVSGANVLTF. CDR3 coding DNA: TGCAGTGCTAAAATCAGGGTTTCCGGGGCCAACGTCCTGACTTTC.

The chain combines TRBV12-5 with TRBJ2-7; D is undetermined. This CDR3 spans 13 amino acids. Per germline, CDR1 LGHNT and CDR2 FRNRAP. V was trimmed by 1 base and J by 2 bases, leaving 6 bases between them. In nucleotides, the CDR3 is TGTGCTAGTGGTTTGGACGGAACCTACGAGCAGTACTTC. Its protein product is CASGLDGTYEQYF.

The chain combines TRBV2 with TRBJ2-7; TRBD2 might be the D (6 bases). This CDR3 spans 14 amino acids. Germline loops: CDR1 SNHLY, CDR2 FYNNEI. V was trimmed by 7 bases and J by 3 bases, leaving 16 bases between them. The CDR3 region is CASKEGRANYEQYF. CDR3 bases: TGTGCCAGCAAGGAGGGCAGGGCTAACTACGAGCAGTACTTC.

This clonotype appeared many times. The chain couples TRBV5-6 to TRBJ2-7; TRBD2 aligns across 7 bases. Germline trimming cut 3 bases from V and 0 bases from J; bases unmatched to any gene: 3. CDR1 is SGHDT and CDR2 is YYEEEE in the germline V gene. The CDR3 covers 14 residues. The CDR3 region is CASSSSGTSYEQYF. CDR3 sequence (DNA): TGTGCCAGCAGCTCAAGCGGGACCTCCTACGAGCAGTACTTC. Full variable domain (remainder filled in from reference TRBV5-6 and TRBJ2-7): DAGVTQSPTHLIKTRGQQVTLRCSPKSGHDTVSWYQQALGQGPQFIFQYYEEEERQRGNFPDRFSGHQFPNYSSELNVNALLLGDSALYLCASSSSGTSYEQYFGPGTRLTVT.

The CDR3 sequence is CASLRRGSSYNEQFF. CDR3 bases: TGTGCCAGCCTGAGGCGGGGGTCCTCCTACAATGAGCAGTTCTTC. The chain has TRBV2 and TRBJ2-1; 7 bases match TRBD2. In germline, CDR1 is SNHLY, CDR2 FYNNEI. V lost 8 bases to trimming and J lost 0 bases; unmatched junction nucleotides: 7. The CDR3 is 15 residues long.

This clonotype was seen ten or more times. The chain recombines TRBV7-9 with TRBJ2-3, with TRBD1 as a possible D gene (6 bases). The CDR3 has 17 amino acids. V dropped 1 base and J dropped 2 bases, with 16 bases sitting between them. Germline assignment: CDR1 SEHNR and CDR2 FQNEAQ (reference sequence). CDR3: CASSLVWDTAFTDTQYF. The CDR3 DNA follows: TGTGCCAGCAGCTTAGTCTGGGACACTGCCTTCACAGATACGCAGTATTTT.